The 20 T cell receptor beta chains below come from one sample, sequenced in a study of blood T cell repertoires in COVID-19. TCRdb's table, derived via immunoSEQ multiplex PCR, lists solely in-frame clones and lacks some. The sample has over 150,000 clones, 83% seen once. Specimen: peripheral blood. The receptors here all came from a woman of 80 years or more with acute or convalescent COVID-19.

This sequence joins TRBV3-1 (or the pseudogene TRBV3-2) and TRBJ1-5; 7 bases are a match to TRBD1. In germline, CDR1 is LGHDT, CDR2 YNNKEL (reference sequence). This CDR3 region has 17 residues. The V gene end was trimmed by 4 bases and the J gene end by 0 bases; junction bases not matched to a gene: 9. The CDR3 reads CASSLTGTGYSNQPQHF. The CDR3 nucleotides are TGTGCCAGCAGCCTGACAGGGACGGGATATAGCAATCAGCCCCAGCATTTT.

This clone was picked up a small number of times. The same CDR3 is also encoded by other DNA sequences in this sample. The J gene is TRBJ1-2, the V gene TRBV6-2 or TRBV6-3, with TRBD1 matching over 10 bases. Losses at the gene ends were 4 bases for V and 5 bases for J; bases not matched to a gene: 4. Germline-derived CDR1 and CDR2 are MNHEY and SVGEGT. There are 14 residues in the CDR3. The CDR3 is CASSWDRGSYGYTF. The DNA for the CDR3 is TGTGCCAGCAGTTGGGACAGGGGTAGTTATGGCTACACCTTC.

The chain combines TRBV2 with TRBJ2-5; TRBD1 matches at 10 bases. V shed 6 bases and J 1 base; nucleotides not matched to a gene: 11. This CDR3 spans 17 amino acids. Germline CDR1 and CDR2: SNHLY and FYNNEI. CDR3 sequence (DNA): TGTGCCAGCAGCCGGGACAGGGGTGGATGGGCCCAAGAGACCCAGTACTTC. It yields the protein CASSRDRGGWAQETQYF. Drawing the rest from reference TRBV2 and TRBJ2-5, the complete variable domain is EPEVTQTPSHQVTQMGQEVILRCVPISNHLYFYWYRQILGQKVEFLVSFYNNEISEKSEIFDDQFSVERPDGSNFTLKIRSTKLEDSAMYFCASSRDRGGWAQETQYFGPGTRLLVL.

The rearrangement uses TRBV7-3 and TRBJ2-1; maybe TRBD2 (5 bases). Germline CDR1 SGHTA, CDR2 FQGTGA. This CDR3 is 13 amino acids long. V was pared by 0 bases and J by 7 bases, with 7 bases between. The CDR3 DNA reads as TGTGCCAGCAGCTTAACGTGGGAGAATGAGCAGTTCTTC. Its translation: CASSLTWENEQFF.

This clone was found a few times. The chain is built from TRBV5-1 and TRBJ2-5; 11 bases are shared with TRBD2. V shed 5 bases and J 5 bases; nucleotides not matched to a gene: 8. Germline V gene lookup returns CDR1 SGHRS and CDR2 YFSETQ. There are 15 residues in the CDR3. The CDR3 DNA is TGCGCCAGCAGACCTACTAGCGGGAGTGGCGAGACCCAGTACTTC. Its translation is CASRPTSGSGETQYF. Supplemented by reference TRBV5-1 and TRBJ2-5, the full variable domain reads KAGVTQTPRYLIKTRGQQVTLSCSPISGHRSVSWYQQTPGQGLQFLFEYFSETQRNKGNFPGRFSGRQFSNSRSEMNVSTLELGDSALYLCASRPTSGSGETQYFGPGTRLLVL.

About this clone: Other DNA sequences in this specimen translate into the identical CDR3. V gene TRBV5-1 combines with J gene TRBJ2-7, with D perhaps TRBD1 (6 bases). V gave up 4 bases and J gave up 0 bases, with 8 bases separating them. The germline V gene encodes CDR1 SGHRS and CDR2 YFSETQ. The CDR3 runs to 13 residues. The CDR3 spells CASSGDNSYEQYF. In DNA, the CDR3 is TGCGCCAGCAGCGGGGACAACTCCTACGAGCAGTACTTC.

The chain uses TRBV3-1 (or the pseudogene TRBV3-2) and TRBJ2-1; D is ambiguous. Germline CDR1 reads LGHDT; CDR2 reads YNNKEL (reference sequence). The ends were cut back, 4 bases at V and 4 bases at J, with 11 bases in the middle. This CDR3 has 14 amino acids. Here the CDR3 reads CASSLVGLYNEQFF. The CDR3 DNA follows: TGTGCCAGCAGCCTAGTGGGCCTTTACAATGAGCAGTTCTTC.

The V gene is TRBV11-2, the J gene TRBJ1-1; D not resolved. CDR3 length: 13 residues. V was trimmed by 7 bases and J by 0 bases, leaving 9 bases between them. The germline V gene has CDR1 SGHAT and CDR2 FQNNGV. CDR3 sequence: CASTPSLNTEAFF. DNA of the CDR3: TGTGCCAGCACCCCCTCCTTGAACACTGAAGCTTTCTTT.

The chain uses TRBV4-3 and TRBJ2-2; 7 bases fit TRBD2. The CDR3 extends over 14 amino acids. With V trimmed by 0 bases and J by 7 bases, 2 bases remained unmatched. In germline, CDR1 is LGHNA, CDR2 YSLEER. In DNA form, the CDR3 reads TGCGCCAGCAGCCAAGATGGGGGGGGCGGGGAGCTGTTTTTT. It encodes CASSQDGGGGELFF.

This chain links TRBV29-1 with TRBJ2-2, with 7 nucleotides matching TRBD1. The V gene's germline CDR1 is SQVTM and CDR2 ANQGSEA. V lost 4 bases to trimming and J lost 3 bases; unmatched junction nucleotides: 2. This CDR3 is 13 amino acids long. The CDR3 coding sequence is TGCAGCGTTGGGCAGGGGGACACCGGGGAGCTGTTTTTT. Encoded protein: CSVGQGDTGELFF.

The chain employs TRBV5-4 and TRBJ2-1; D gene uncertain. The germline gives CDR1 SGHNT, CDR2 YYREEE (reference sequence). The CDR3 covers 15 residues. V dropped 5 bases and J dropped 1 base, with 13 bases sitting between them. CDR3 residues: CASRSPQLSYNEQFF. The DNA for the CDR3 is TGTGCCAGCAGGTCGCCCCAGTTATCCTACAATGAGCAGTTCTTC.

With regard to this clone: The same CDR3 arises from other DNA sequences in this sample as well. The chain links TRBV7-2 to TRBJ2-3; TRBD2 agrees at 10 bases. The CDR3 is 16 residues long. V shed 0 bases and J 1 base; nucleotides not matched to a gene: 1. Germline V gene sequence: CDR1 SGHTA, CDR2 FQGNSA. CDR3 DNA: TGTGCCAGCAGCTTAGCCGGGACTAGCGGCACAGATACGCAGTATTTT. Amino acid sequence: CASSLAGTSGTDTQYF.

J is TRBJ1-3 and V is TRBV30; no clear D. The V gene's germline CDR1 is GTSNPN and CDR2 SVGIG (reference sequence). The CDR3 is 14 amino acids. V was pared by 1 base and J by 0 bases, with 7 bases between. The CDR3 is CAWSGGYSGNTIYF. The CDR3 DNA reads as TGTGCCTGGAGTGGAGGATACTCTGGAAACACCATATATTTT.

The chain recombines TRBV6-5 with TRBJ2-1, with 7 bases lining up with TRBD2. From germline, CDR1 is MNHEY and CDR2 SVGAGI. This CDR3 is built from 16 residues. Trimming cost V 1 base and J 6 bases; bases outside gene matches: 9. In DNA form, the CDR3 reads TGTGCCAGCAGTTACTTTCAGCTAGCGGCAGGCAATGAGCAGTTCTTC. This gives the protein CASSYFQLAAGNEQFF.

V and J are TRBV7-9 and TRBJ2-7, with D perhaps TRBD2 (7 bases). This CDR3 has 15 amino acids. Germline V gives CDR1 SEHNR, CDR2 FQNEAQ (reference sequence). Between the trimmed V and J ends, which lost 7 bases and 0 bases, there was a span of 16 bases. This chain's CDR3 is CASTEGGSPSYEQYF. The DNA of the CDR3 is TGTGCCAGCACGGAGGGGGGGTCCCCCTCCTACGAGCAGTACTTC.

This chain links TRBV25-1 with TRBJ2-5; 7 positions match TRBD2. CDR1 MGHDK and CDR2 SYGVNS come from the germline V gene. The CDR3 length is 14 residues. V lost 4 bases, J lost 5 bases, and 7 bases stayed unmatched. The CDR3 reads CASSVGGLVETQYF. In DNA, the CDR3 is TGTGCCAGCAGTGTAGGTGGACTAGTGGAGACCCAGTACTTC.

The V and J genes are TRBV3-1 (or the pseudogene TRBV3-2) and TRBJ1-1; 8 nucleotides line up with TRBD1. Germline values: CDR1 LGHDT, CDR2 YNNKEL (reference sequence). Trimming took 1 base from V and 2 from J; bases not matched to a gene: 3. This CDR3 spans 15 amino acids. The CDR3: CASSQVGTGNTEAFF. Here the CDR3 DNA reads TGTGCCAGCAGCCAAGTGGGGACAGGTAACACTGAAGCTTTCTTT.

This clone was seen only a few times. The chain uses TRBV5-4 and TRBJ1-1; 8 bases line up with TRBD1. Trimming removed 4 bases from V and 1 base from J; junction bases left unmatched: 6. This CDR3 has 15 residues. Germline values: CDR1 SGHNT, CDR2 YYREEE (reference sequence). Here the CDR3 reads CASSDPGTGNTEAFF. The CDR3 DNA sequence: TGTGCCAGCAGCGACCCCGGGACAGGGAACACTGAAGCTTTCTTT.

The J gene is TRBJ1-2, the V gene TRBV10-3, with D unclear. The ends were cut back, 7 bases at V and 8 bases at J, with 23 bases in the middle. Germline lookup yields CDR1 ENHRY and CDR2 SYGVKD. CDR3 length: 15 amino acids. In nucleotides, the CDR3 is TGTGCCATCAACCCCTCATCGATACAGAGCTCGGGCTACACCTTC. This translates into CAINPSSIQSSGYTF.

This clone was counted between two and nine times. The chain links TRBV6-1 to TRBJ1-4; D might be TRBD1 (5 bases). Germline V CDR1 and CDR2: MNHNS, SASEGT. This CDR3 has 14 residues. The V and J ends lost 1 base and 5 bases respectively, with 8 bases between them. The CDR3 reads CASSEVDRNEKLFF. DNA for the CDR3: TGTGCCAGCAGTGAAGTCGACAGAAATGAAAAACTGTTTTTT.